This TCR beta chain comes out of a study of a mutant IDH1 vaccine in newly diagnosed glioma. Study overall: Visit V12 was conducted at week 35 as the safety follow-up. Visit V13 came later, at week 47.

The time point is: week 47, end of study. A 20-mer mutant IDH1 peptide at 300 ug was injected subcutaneously with topical imiquimod. All eight of the vaccinations patients received fell in weeks 1, 3, 5, 7, 11, 15, 19 and 23. The CDR3 sequence is 16 residues long. The germline V and J ends were trimmed by 0 bases and 5 bases, with 13 bases remaining between them. In germline, CDR1 is LGHNT, CDR2 FRNRAP. Assay: immunoSEQ multiplex PCR; the TCRdb copy retains only in-frame clones and omits some. This table has more than 30,000 clones, 80% to 85% appearing once. This clone was detected only a few times. As yet, its antigen is unknown.

Source: PBMCs, taken from a glioma patient whose treatment included an IDH1 peptide vaccine. This clonotype was obtained from a man aged 25-45 years with glioma. V and J are TRBV12-5 and TRBJ2-2; D perhaps matches TRBD2 (5 bases). CDR3 protein: CASGLVSGKMTGELFF. The CDR3 DNA reads TGTGCTAGTGGTTTGGTATCGGGGAAGATGACCGGGGAGCTGTTTTTT.